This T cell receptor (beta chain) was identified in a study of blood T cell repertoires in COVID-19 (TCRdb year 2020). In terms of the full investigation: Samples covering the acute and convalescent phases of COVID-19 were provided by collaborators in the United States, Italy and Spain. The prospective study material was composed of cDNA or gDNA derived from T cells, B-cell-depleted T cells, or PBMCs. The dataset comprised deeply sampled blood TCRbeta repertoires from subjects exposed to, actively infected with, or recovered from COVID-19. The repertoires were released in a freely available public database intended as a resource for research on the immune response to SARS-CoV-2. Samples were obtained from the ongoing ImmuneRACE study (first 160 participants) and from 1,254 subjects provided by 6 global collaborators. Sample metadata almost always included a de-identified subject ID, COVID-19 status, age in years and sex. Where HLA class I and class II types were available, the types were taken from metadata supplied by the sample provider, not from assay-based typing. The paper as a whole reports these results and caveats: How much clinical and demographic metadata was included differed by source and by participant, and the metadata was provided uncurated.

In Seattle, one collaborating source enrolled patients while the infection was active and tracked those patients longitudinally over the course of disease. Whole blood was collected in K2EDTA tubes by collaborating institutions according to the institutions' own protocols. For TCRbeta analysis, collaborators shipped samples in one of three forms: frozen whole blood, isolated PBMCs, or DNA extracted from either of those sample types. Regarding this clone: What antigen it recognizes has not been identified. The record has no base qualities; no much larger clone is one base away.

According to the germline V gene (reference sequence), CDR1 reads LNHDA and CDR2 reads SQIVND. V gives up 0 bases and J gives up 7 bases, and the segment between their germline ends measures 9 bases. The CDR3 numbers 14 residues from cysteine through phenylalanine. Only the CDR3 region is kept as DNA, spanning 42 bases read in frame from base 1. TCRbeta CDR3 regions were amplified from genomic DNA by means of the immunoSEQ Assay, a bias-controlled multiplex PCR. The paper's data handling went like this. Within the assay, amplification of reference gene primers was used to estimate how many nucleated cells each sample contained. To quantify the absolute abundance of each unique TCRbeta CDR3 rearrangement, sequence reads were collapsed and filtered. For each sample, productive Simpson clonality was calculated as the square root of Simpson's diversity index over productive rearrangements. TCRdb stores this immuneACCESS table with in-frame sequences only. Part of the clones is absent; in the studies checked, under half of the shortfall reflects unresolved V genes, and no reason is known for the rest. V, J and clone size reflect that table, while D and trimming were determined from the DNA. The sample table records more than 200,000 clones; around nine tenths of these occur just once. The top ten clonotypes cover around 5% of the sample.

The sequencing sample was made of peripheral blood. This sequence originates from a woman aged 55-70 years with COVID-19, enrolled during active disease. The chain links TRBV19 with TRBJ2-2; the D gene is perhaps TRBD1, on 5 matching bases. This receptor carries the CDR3 CASSIDRAVGELFF. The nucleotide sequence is TGTGCCAGTAGTATAGACAGGGCGGTCGGGGAGCTGTTTTTT.